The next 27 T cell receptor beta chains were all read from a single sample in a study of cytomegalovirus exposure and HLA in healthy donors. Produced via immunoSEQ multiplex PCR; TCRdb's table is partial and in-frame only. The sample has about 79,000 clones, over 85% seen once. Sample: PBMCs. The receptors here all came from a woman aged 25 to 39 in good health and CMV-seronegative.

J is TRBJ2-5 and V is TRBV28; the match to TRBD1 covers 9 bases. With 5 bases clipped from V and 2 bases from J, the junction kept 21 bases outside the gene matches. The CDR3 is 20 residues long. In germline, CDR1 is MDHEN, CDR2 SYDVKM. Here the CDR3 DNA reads TGTGCCAGCAGTCCTCCCGTTGGGGGACAGGGACTAACCGGTCAAGAGACCCAGTACTTC. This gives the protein CASSPPVGGQGLTGQETQYF.

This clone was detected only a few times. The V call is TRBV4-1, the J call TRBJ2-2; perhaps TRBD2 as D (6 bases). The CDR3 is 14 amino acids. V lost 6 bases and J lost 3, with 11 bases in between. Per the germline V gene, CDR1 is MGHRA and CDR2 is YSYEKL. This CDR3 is CASSSGTYTGELFF. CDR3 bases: TGCGCCAGCAGTTCCGGGACTTACACCGGGGAGCTGTTTTTT.

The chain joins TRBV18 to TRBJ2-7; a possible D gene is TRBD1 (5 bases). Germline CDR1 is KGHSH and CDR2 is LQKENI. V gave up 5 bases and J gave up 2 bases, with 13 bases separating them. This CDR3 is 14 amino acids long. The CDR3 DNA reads TGTGCCAGCTCAGACAGAAACCTACCCTACGAGCAGTACTTC. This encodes CASSDRNLPYEQYF. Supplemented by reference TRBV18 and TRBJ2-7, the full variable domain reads NAGVMQNPRHLVRRRGQEARLRCSPMKGHSHVYWYRQLPEEGLKFMVYLQKENIIDESGMPKERFSAEFPKEGPSILRIQQVVRGDSAAYFCASSDRNLPYEQYFGPGTRLTVT.

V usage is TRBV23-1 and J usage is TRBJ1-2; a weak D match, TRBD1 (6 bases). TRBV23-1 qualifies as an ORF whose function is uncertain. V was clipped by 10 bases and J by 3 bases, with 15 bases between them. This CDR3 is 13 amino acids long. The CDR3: CATWDDRYYGYTF. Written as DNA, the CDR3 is TGCGCCACCTGGGACGACAGGTACTATGGCTACACCTTC.

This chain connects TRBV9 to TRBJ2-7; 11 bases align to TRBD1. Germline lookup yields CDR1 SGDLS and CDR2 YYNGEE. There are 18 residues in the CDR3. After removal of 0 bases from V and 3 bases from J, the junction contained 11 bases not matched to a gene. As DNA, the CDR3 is TGTGCCAGCAGCGTAGAAAGTCATCCGGGGACAGGGGGCTACGAGCAGTACTTC. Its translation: CASSVESHPGTGGYEQYF.

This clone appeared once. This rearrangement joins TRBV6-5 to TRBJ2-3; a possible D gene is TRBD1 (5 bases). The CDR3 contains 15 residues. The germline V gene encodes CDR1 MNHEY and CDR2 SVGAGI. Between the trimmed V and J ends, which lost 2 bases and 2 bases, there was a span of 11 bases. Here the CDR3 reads CASSYDSPTTDTQYF. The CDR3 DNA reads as TGTGCCAGCAGTTACGACAGCCCTACCACAGATACGCAGTATTTT.

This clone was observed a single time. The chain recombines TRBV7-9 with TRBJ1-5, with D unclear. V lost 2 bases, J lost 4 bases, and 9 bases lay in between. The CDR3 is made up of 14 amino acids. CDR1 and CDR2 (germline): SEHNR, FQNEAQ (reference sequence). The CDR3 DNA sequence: TGTGCCAGCAGCTTACCGGGTTTAAATCAGCCCCAGCATTTT. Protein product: CASSLPGLNQPQHF.

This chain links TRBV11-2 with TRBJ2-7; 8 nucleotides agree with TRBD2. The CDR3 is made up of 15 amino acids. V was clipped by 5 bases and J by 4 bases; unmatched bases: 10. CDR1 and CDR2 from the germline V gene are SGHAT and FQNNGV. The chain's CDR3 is CASSPTYAGGYEQYF. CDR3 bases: TGTGCCAGCAGCCCCACCTATGCGGGGGGTTACGAGCAGTACTTC.

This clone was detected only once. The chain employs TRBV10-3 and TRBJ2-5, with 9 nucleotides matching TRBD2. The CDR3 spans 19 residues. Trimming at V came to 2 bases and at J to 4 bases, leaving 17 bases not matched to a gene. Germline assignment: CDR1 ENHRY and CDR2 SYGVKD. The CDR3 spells CAISETRGRARGRGETQYF. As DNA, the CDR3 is TGTGCCATCAGTGAGACTCGCGGGAGGGCTCGTGGTCGGGGAGAGACCCAGTACTTC.

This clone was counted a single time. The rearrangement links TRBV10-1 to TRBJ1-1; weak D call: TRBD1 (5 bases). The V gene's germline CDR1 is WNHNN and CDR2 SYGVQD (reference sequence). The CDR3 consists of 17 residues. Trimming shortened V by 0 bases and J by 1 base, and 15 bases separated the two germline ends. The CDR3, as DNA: TGCGCCAGCAGTGAGTCGAGTAACCAGGGCCCGAACACTGAAGCTTTCTTT. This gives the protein CASSESSNQGPNTEAFF.

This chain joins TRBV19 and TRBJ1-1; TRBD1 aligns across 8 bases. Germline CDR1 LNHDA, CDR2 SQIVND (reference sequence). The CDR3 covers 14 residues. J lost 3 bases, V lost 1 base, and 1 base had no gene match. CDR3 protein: CASSIAGGYTEAFF. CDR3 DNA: TGTGCCAGTAGTATAGCAGGGGGCTACACTGAAGCTTTCTTT.

DNA for the CDR3: TGTGCCAGCCAACAGGGCACTGAAGCTTTCTTT. Its translation is CASQQGTEAFF. The V and J genes are TRBV6-5 and TRBJ1-1; perhaps TRBD1 as D (6 bases). The CDR3 loop spans 11 amino acids. The germline CDR1 and CDR2 sequences are MNHEY and SVGAGI. Trimming took off 8 bases at V and 4 bases at J, with 8 bases between the two ends.

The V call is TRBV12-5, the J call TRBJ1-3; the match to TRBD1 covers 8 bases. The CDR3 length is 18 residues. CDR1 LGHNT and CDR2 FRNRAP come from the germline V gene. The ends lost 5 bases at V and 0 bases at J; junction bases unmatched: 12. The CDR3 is CASGTLARDRISGNTIYF. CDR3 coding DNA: TGTGCTAGTGGTACGTTGGCCAGGGACAGGATCTCTGGAAACACCATATATTTT.

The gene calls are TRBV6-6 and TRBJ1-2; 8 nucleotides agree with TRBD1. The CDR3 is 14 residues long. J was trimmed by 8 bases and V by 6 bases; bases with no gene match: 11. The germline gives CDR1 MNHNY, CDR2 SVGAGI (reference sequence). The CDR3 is CASSPSNGQGGYTF. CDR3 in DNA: TGTGCCAGCAGCCCGAGTAACGGACAGGGCGGCTACACCTTC.

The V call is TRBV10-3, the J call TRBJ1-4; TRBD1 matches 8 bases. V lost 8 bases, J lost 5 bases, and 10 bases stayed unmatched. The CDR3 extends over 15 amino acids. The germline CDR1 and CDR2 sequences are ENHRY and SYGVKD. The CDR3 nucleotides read TGTGCCATCCACCCGAATGGACAGGGAAATGAAAAACTGTTTTTT. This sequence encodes CAIHPNGQGNEKLFF.

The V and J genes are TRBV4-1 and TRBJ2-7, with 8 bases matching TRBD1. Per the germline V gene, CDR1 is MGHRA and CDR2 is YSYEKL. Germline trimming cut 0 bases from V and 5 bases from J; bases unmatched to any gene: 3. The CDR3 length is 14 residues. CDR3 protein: CASSQDLDRDEQYF. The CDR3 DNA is TGCGCCAGCAGCCAAGATCTGGACAGGGACGAGCAGTACTTC.

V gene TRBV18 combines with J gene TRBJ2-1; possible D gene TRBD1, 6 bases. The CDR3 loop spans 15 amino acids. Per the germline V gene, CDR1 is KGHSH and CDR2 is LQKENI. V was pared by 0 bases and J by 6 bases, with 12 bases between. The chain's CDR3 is CASSPPGTPANEQFF. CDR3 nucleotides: TGTGCCAGCTCACCACCAGGGACACCCGCCAATGAGCAGTTCTTC.

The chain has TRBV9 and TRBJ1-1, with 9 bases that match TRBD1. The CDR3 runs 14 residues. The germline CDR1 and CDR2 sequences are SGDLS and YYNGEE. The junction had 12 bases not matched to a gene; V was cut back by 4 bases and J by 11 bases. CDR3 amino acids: CASSLTPGQGRAFF. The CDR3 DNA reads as TGTGCCAGCAGCCTAACCCCGGGACAGGGTCGGGCTTTCTTT.

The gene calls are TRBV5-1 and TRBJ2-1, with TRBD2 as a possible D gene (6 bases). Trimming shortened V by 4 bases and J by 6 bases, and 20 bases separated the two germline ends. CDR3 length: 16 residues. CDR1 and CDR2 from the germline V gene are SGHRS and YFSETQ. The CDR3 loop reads CASSPPQRLASNEQFF. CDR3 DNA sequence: TGCGCCAGCAGCCCACCCCAACGGCTAGCGTCCAATGAGCAGTTCTTC.

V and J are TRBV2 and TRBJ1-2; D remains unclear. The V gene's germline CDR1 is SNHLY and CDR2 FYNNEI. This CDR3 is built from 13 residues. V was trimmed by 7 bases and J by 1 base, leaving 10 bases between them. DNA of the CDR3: TGTGCCAGCACATCCAGGAATAACTATGGCTACACCTTC. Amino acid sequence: CASTSRNNYGYTF.

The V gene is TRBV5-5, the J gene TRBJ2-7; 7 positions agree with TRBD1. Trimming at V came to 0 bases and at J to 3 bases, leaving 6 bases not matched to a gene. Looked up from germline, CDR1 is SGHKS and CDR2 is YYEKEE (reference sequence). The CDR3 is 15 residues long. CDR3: CASSLVRTGNYEQYF. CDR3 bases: TGTGCCAGCAGCTTGGTGCGGACAGGCAACTACGAGCAGTACTTC.

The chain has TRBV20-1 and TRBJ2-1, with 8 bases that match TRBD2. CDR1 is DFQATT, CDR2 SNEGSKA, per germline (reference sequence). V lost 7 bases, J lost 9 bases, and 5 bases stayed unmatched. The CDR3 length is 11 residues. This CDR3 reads CSGAGGGEQFF. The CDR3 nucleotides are TGCAGTGGGGCGGGAGGCGGTGAGCAGTTCTTC.

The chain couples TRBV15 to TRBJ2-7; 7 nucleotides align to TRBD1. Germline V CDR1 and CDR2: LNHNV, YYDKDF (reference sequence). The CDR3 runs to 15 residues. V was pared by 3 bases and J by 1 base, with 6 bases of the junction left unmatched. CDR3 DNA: TGTGCCACCAGCAGCGTTCCGGGACAGTCCTACGAGCAGTACTTC. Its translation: CATSSVPGQSYEQYF. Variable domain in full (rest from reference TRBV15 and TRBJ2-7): DAMVIQNPRYQVTQFGKPVTLSCSQTLNHNVMYWYQQKSSQAPKLLFHYYDKDFNNEADTPDNFQSRRPNTSFCFLDIRSPGLGDTAMYLCATSSVPGQSYEQYFGPGTRLTVT.

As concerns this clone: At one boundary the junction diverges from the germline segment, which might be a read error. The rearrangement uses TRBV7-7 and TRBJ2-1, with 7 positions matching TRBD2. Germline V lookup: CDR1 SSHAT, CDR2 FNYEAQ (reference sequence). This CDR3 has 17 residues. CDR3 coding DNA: TGTGCTAGCAGCCCAGGGCGCGGGAGCAGTTCCTACAATGAGCAGTTCTTC. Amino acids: CASSPGRGSSSYNEQFF.

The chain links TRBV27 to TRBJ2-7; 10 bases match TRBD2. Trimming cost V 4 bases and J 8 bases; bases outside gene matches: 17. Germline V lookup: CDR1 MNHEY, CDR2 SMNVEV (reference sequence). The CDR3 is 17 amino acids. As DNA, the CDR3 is TGTGCCAGCAGTTCCCCCTTTCTTGAGCGGGGGGGGCTGCAGCAGTACTTC. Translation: CASSSPFLERGGLQQYF.

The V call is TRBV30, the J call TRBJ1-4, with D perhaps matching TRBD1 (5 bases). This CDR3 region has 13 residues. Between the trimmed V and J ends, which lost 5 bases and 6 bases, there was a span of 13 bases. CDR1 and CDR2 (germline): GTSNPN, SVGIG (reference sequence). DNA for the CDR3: TGTGCCTGGTCAGGGCTCCGGTATGAAAAACTGTTTTTT. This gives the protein CAWSGLRYEKLFF.

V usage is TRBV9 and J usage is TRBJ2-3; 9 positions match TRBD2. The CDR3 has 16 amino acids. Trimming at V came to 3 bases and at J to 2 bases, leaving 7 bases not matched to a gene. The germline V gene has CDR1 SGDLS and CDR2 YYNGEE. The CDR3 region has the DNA TGTGCCAGCAGCGAAAGACTAGCGGAGATCACAGATACGCAGTATTTT. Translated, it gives CASSERLAEITDTQYF.